The rows below give T cell receptor beta chains drawn from one sample of a study of blood T cell repertoires in COVID-19. Sequencing was performed with immunoSEQ multiplex PCR; in TCRdb, only in-frame clones are kept and a portion is missing. The profile shows 250,000 or so clones, around 89% of them singletons. Input material: peripheral blood. These receptors came from a woman aged 40 to 50 who had recovered from COVID-19. Both conserved end residues are part of each CDR3. The order of the fields is D gene, clone size, J gene, V gene, CDR3 DNA, CDR3 protein. The D gene is left open where the match is weak. The size entry is marked missing in some rows and otherwise reads once, few, many or a size class.

D: TRBD1; size: .; J: TRBJ1-1; V: TRBV11-3; DNA: TGTGCCAGCAGCTTCGGGACAGGGAAGAACACTGAAGCTTTCTTT; CDR3: CASSFGTGKNTEAFF
D: TRBD1; size: .; J: TRBJ2-5; V: TRBV10-3; DNA: TGTGCCATCAGTGGAGGGGCAGGGGGGACCCAGTACTTC; CDR3: CAISGGAGGTQYF
D: .; size: .; J: TRBJ2-7; V: TRBV2; DNA: TGTGCCAGCAGCGTATACAGGGTCTACGAGCAGTACTTC; CDR3: CASSVYRVYEQYF
D: TRBD2; size: .; J: TRBJ2-1; V: TRBV19; DNA: TGTGCCAGTACCCCAAGGCTAGCGGGAGTTGGGGAGCAGTTCTTC; CDR3: CASTPRLAGVGEQFF
D: .; size: .; J: TRBJ1-2; V: TRBV6-2/TRBV6-3; DNA: TGTGCCAGCAGTTCCCTGTTGGGCTACACCTTC; CDR3: CASSSLLGYTF
D: TRBD1; size: .; J: TRBJ1-2; V: TRBV28; DNA: TGTGCCAGCAGCAACGGACAGGGAAGGTCTAACTATGGCTACACCTTC; CDR3: CASSNGQGRSNYGYTF
D: .; size: .; J: TRBJ2-3; V: TRBV19; DNA: TGTGCCACCAGGAGCGGAGATACGCAGTATTTT; CDR3: CATRSGDTQYF
D: TRBD1; size: .; J: TRBJ1-3; V: TRBV7-9; DNA: TGTGCCAGCAGCTCCGTCGACAGGGCTGGAAACACCATATATTTT; CDR3: CASSSVDRAGNTIYF
D: TRBD1; size: many; J: TRBJ1-2; V: TRBV4-1; DNA: TGCGCCAGCAGCCAAATCCCAACCACAGGGGGTCGTGGCTACACCTTC; CDR3: CASSQIPTTGGRGYTF
D: .; size: .; J: TRBJ2-4; V: TRBV14; DNA: TGTGCCAGCAGCGCCACAGGGCCAGCCAAAAACATTCAGTACTTC; CDR3: CASSATGPAKNIQYF
D: .; size: .; J: TRBJ1-1; V: TRBV18; DNA: TGTGCCAGCTCAAGGCGACAGAACACTGAAGCTTTCTTT; CDR3: CASSRRQNTEAFF
D: .; size: .; J: TRBJ1-4; V: TRBV4-1; DNA: TGCGCCAGCAGCCGCCTACCCGGAGGAACTAATGAAAAACTGTTTTTT; CDR3: CASSRLPGGTNEKLFF
D: TRBD1; size: .; J: TRBJ1-4; V: TRBV28; DNA: TGTGCCAGCAGCCCCCAGGGGGGAACTAATGAAAAACTGTTTTTT; CDR3: CASSPQGGTNEKLFF
D: .; size: .; J: TRBJ1-5; V: TRBV19; DNA: TGTGCCAGTACCACACCCGGGGGGGTCGGTCAGCCCCAGCATTTT; CDR3: CASTTPGGVGQPQHF
D: .; size: .; J: TRBJ1-1; V: TRBV6-1; DNA: TGTGCCAGCAGTGAAAGAGCCCCCCAGGGTGAAGCTTTCTTT; CDR3: CASSERAPQGEAFF
D: TRBD2; size: few; J: TRBJ2-7; V: TRBV19; DNA: TGTGCCAGTAGTATAGCAGCGGCTAGCGGGAGCCCAAACTCCTACGAGCAGTACTTC; CDR3: CASSIAAASGSPNSYEQYF
D: .; size: .; J: TRBJ1-1; V: TRBV30; DNA: TGTGCCTGGAGTGGGACTTCCCGGAACACTGAAGCTTTCTTT; CDR3: CAWSGTSRNTEAFF
D: TRBD1; size: .; J: TRBJ1-2; V: TRBV5-1; DNA: TGCGCCACATCCGGGACAGGGAGCAACTATGGCTACACCTTC; CDR3: CATSGTGSNYGYTF
D: .; size: .; J: TRBJ2-3; V: TRBV5-1; DNA: TGCGCCAGCAGCTCCGCGGATACGCAGTATTTT; CDR3: CASSSADTQYF
D: .; size: .; J: TRBJ2-7; V: TRBV10-3; DNA: TGTGCCATCAGTGGGACAGACCTTACGAAGCAGTACTTC; CDR3: CAISGTDLTKQYF
D: TRBD1; size: .; J: TRBJ1-3; V: TRBV11-2; DNA: TGTGCCAGCAGCTTAGGGAGGGGGCCGCAGGCCCTCTCTGGAAACACCATATATTTT; CDR3: CASSLGRGPQALSGNTIYF
D: TRBD2; size: .; J: TRBJ2-7; V: TRBV11-3; DNA: TGTGCCAGCAGGCCGGGAGGTTCGGGGGAGCAGTACTTC; CDR3: CASRPGGSGEQYF
D: .; size: .; J: TRBJ2-2; V: TRBV19; DNA: TGTGCCAGTAGTCCCGGAGGCACCCTCACCGGGGAGCTGTTTTTT; CDR3: CASSPGGTLTGELFF
D: TRBD1; size: .; J: TRBJ2-1; V: TRBV5-1; DNA: TGCGCCAGCAGCTTGGGGGGCGTTGTGGGACAGGTCTACAATGAGCAGTTCTTC; CDR3: CASSLGGVVGQVYNEQFF
D: .; size: .; J: TRBJ1-1; V: TRBV3-1/TRBV3-2; DNA: TGTGCCAGCCGGAGAGTGAACACTGAAGCTTTCTTT; CDR3: CASRRVNTEAFF
D: TRBD2; size: .; J: TRBJ2-7; V: TRBV27; DNA: TGTGCCAGCAGTGACCTAGCGGGAGGGCGATACGAGCAGTACTTC; CDR3: CASSDLAGGRYEQYF
D: .; size: .; J: TRBJ2-3; V: TRBV12-3/TRBV12-4; DNA: TGTGCCAGCAGTCCCCCCACCGGTACGCAGTATTTT; CDR3: CASSPPTGTQYF
D: .; size: .; J: TRBJ1-2; V: TRBV7-9; DNA: TGTGCCAGCAGGGGCGCCCCTAACTATGGCTACACCTTC; CDR3: CASRGAPNYGYTF
D: TRBD1; size: .; J: TRBJ1-2; V: TRBV27; DNA: TGTGCCAGCAGTCCGACAGGGGGCCCCAGCTATGGCTACACCTTC; CDR3: CASSPTGGPSYGYTF
D: TRBD1; size: .; J: TRBJ1-6; V: TRBV13; DNA: TGTGCCAGCAGCCCCCCGCAGGGGGCTGGATCACCCCTCCACTTT; CDR3: CASSPPQGAGSPLHF
D: .; size: .; J: TRBJ2-1; V: TRBV18; DNA: TGTGCCAGCTCACCACCGGACACTGGGTCAAGGATTGAGCAGTTCTTC; CDR3: CASSPPDTGSRIEQFF
D: TRBD2; size: .; J: TRBJ2-1; V: TRBV10-2; DNA: TGCGCCAGCACCCAGACTAGCCGGGCGGAGCAGTTCTTC; CDR3: CASTQTSRAEQFF
D: .; size: .; J: TRBJ1-2; V: TRBV2; DNA: TGTGCCAGCACCCCCGGGCCGGGGGGGTGTACCTTC; CDR3: CASTPGPGGCTF
D: .; size: .; J: TRBJ2-2; V: TRBV3-1/TRBV3-2; DNA: TGTGCCAGCAGCGCACGAGGCGCCCACGTGGGCACCGGGGAGCTGTTTTTT; CDR3: CASSARGAHVGTGELFF
D: TRBD1; size: .; J: TRBJ2-7; V: TRBV10-3; DNA: TGTGCCATCAGCCAACCAGACAGGGCTGGCGAGCAGTACTTC; CDR3: CAISQPDRAGEQYF
D: .; size: .; J: TRBJ1-1; V: TRBV25-1; DNA: TGTGCCAGCCGAAACACAGGGAGGGTGACTGAAGCTTTCTTT; CDR3: CASRNTGRVTEAFF
D: TRBD1; size: .; J: TRBJ2-3; V: TRBV18; DNA: TGTGCCAGCTCACCTTTTCCGACAGGGCCAGATACGCAGTATTTT; CDR3: CASSPFPTGPDTQYF
D: .; size: .; J: TRBJ2-5; V: TRBV30; DNA: TGTGCCTGGAGCCCTCCCACTAGATGGGGTCGGGAGACCCAGTACTTC; CDR3: CAWSPPTRWGRETQYF
D: TRBD2; size: .; J: TRBJ2-1; V: TRBV7-9; DNA: TGTGCCAGCAGCTTTGGCCTAGCGGAAGCTGCCAATGAGCAGTTCTTC; CDR3: CASSFGLAEAANEQFF
D: TRBD2; size: .; J: TRBJ2-2; V: TRBV7-9; DNA: TGTGCCAGCAGCTTACCCCGGACTAGCGGGAGGTCCGGGGAGCTGTTTTTT; CDR3: CASSLPRTSGRSGELFF
D: .; size: once; J: TRBJ1-1; V: TRBV2; DNA: TGTGCCAGCAGTGAAGGGGCAGGCGCTGAAGCTTTCTTT; CDR3: CASSEGAGAEAFF
D: TRBD1; size: .; J: TRBJ1-3; V: TRBV29-1; DNA: TGCAGCGTCGACCAGACAGGGACTGGAAACACCATATATTTT; CDR3: CSVDQTGTGNTIYF
D: TRBD2; size: .; J: TRBJ2-3; V: TRBV30; DNA: TGTGCCTGGAGTGGGGGACTAGCGGGAGGAGGGGATACGCAGTATTTT; CDR3: CAWSGGLAGGGDTQYF
D: TRBD2; size: .; J: TRBJ2-1; V: TRBV7-3; DNA: TGTGCCAGCAGCCTTAGCGGGAGCTCCTACAATGAGCAGTTCTTC; CDR3: CASSLSGSSYNEQFF
D: .; size: once; J: TRBJ2-2; V: TRBV2; DNA: TGTGCCAGCACTCCCCTGAACACCGGGGAGCTGTTTTTT; CDR3: CASTPLNTGELFF
D: .; size: .; J: TRBJ1-2; V: TRBV5-1; DNA: TGCGCCAGCAGCTTGGCCGGGGACTATGGCTACACCTTC; CDR3: CASSLAGDYGYTF
D: .; size: .; J: TRBJ1-6; V: TRBV27; DNA: TGTGCCAGCAGTGGGACACCAACGGGGAATTCACCCCTCCACTTT; CDR3: CASSGTPTGNSPLHF
D: TRBD2; size: .; J: TRBJ2-7; V: TRBV14; DNA: TGTGCCAGCAGCCAAGATTGGGGCGGGAGGTTCCCCTACGAGCAGTACTTC; CDR3: CASSQDWGGRFPYEQYF
D: TRBD2; size: .; J: TRBJ2-5; V: TRBV18; DNA: TGTGCCAGCTCACCCGCCTCCCTAGCGGGAGGGGAGACCCAGTACTTC; CDR3: CASSPASLAGGETQYF
D: TRBD2; size: .; J: TRBJ2-7; V: TRBV19; DNA: TGTGCCAGTAGTATTGGCCCTAGCGGGAGGTGGTTCTACGAGCAGTACTTC; CDR3: CASSIGPSGRWFYEQYF
D: .; size: .; J: TRBJ2-3; V: TRBV6-5; DNA: TGTGCCAGCAGCTTCGTGGGGGGAACCACAGATACGCAGTATTTT; CDR3: CASSFVGGTTDTQYF
D: .; size: once; J: TRBJ1-5; V: TRBV25-1; DNA: TGTGCCAGCAGTGAAGAGGGGGGAGGGCGCCCCCAGCATTTT; CDR3: CASSEEGGGRPQHF
D: TRBD1; size: .; J: TRBJ2-3; V: TRBV19; DNA: TGTGCCAGTAGTGGCCACAGGGGGCAGGGCACAGATACGCAGTATTTT; CDR3: CASSGHRGQGTDTQYF
D: TRBD1; size: .; J: TRBJ2-1; V: TRBV5-1; DNA: TGCGCCAGCAGCTTGCGCGCAGGGGGCGCGGGTGAGCAGTTCTTC; CDR3: CASSLRAGGAGEQFF
D: .; size: .; J: TRBJ2-5; V: TRBV10-3; DNA: TGTGCCATCAGTGAGTCTTCTCCCAGGGAGACCCAGTACTTC; CDR3: CAISESSPRETQYF
D: TRBD2; size: .; J: TRBJ2-7; V: TRBV19; DNA: TGTGCCAGTAGTCACCAACGCGGGGGAGAGCAGTACTTC; CDR3: CASSHQRGGEQYF
D: .; size: .; J: TRBJ2-3; V: TRBV9; DNA: TGTGCCAGCAGCGTAGTTGATAGAAACACAGATACGCAGTATTTT; CDR3: CASSVVDRNTDTQYF
D: .; size: once; J: TRBJ1-5; V: TRBV19; DNA: TGTGCCAGTAGTAGTCGGGGGGCGCTTTTAGTTAGCAATCAGCCCCAGCATTTT; CDR3: CASSSRGALLVSNQPQHF